This T cell receptor beta chain was profiled in a study of response to subunit inactivated influenza vaccine. Findings of the study overall: The authors suggested that every seasonal influenza vaccination recruits few new T cells.

TCRdb reanalysed the RT-PCR reads using MiXCR and keeps one entry per CDR3 protein. The data contain around 750,000 distinct CDR3 sequences, 21% of them seen just once; the ten biggest clones take up 9.5% to 13%. Turning to this clonotype: Its antigen remains unidentified.

With 5 bases clipped from V and 6 bases from J, the junction kept 8 bases outside the gene matches. CDR1 and CDR2 (germline): SGHVS, FNYEAQ. CDR3 length equals 15 residues. Source: PBMCs from blood, taken roughly 5 days after vaccination. This sequence was found in a man aged 50 or older who received an inactivated influenza vaccine. The chain links TRBV7-6 to TRBJ2-7; 12 nucleotides agree with TRBD1. CDR3 coding DNA: TGTGCCAGCAGCCGGGACAGGGGGCCGGGGGTCGAGCAGTACTTC. Translating gives CASSRDRGPGVEQYF.